The 10 T cell receptor beta chains below were found in one sample sequenced in a study of T cell changes during pregnancy in multiple sclerosis. Only in-frame clones appear in the TCRdb table, and some are missing; sequencing was by immunoSEQ multiplex PCR. The table records just under 65,000 clones, roughly 91% of them present only once. The specimen comprised peripheral blood, sampled in the third trimester of pregnancy. All receptors come from a female donor in good health, enrolled as a control in a pregnancy study.

This chain uses TRBV30 with TRBJ1-1, with TRBD1 as a possible D gene (6 bases). The V gene lost 5 bases and the J gene lost 5 bases, with 15 bases spanning the gap. This CDR3 has 13 residues. Per germline, CDR1 GTSNPN and CDR2 SVGIG (reference sequence). CDR3 sequence: CAWAGSGVTEAFF. The CDR3 DNA follows: TGTGCCTGGGCAGGATCAGGGGTTACTGAAGCTTTCTTT.

The J gene is TRBJ2-1, the V gene TRBV28; a possible D gene is TRBD2 (6 bases). Trimming cost V 5 bases and J 1 base, with 12 bases left between them. This CDR3 contains 15 residues. CDR1 is MDHEN and CDR2 is SYDVKM in the germline V gene. CDR3 nucleotides: TGTGCCAGCAGTCCGGGAGAGCCATCCTACAATGAGCAGTTCTTC. Protein: CASSPGEPSYNEQFF.

V and J are TRBV29-1 and TRBJ2-5; 7 nucleotides agree with TRBD1. The CDR3 loop spans 13 amino acids. From germline, CDR1 is SQVTM and CDR2 ANQGSEA. V lost 4 bases, J lost 4 bases, and 6 bases stayed unmatched. The CDR3 region has the DNA TGCAGCGTTGGCCGGGACAGTCGAGAGACCCAGTACTTC. This codes for CSVGRDSRETQYF.

The V call is TRBV10-2, the J call TRBJ2-7, with D unresolved. The CDR3 length is 15 residues. Deletions cut 4 bases from V and 0 bases from J, with 13 bases between. CDR1 is WSHSY and CDR2 is SAAADI in the germline V gene. The CDR3 DNA follows: TGCGCCAGCAGTGGCCGTCTACGCGGCTCCTACGAGCAGTACTTC. As protein: CASSGRLRGSYEQYF.

The chain combines TRBV2 with TRBJ2-1; tentative D call: TRBD2 (6 bases). The V gene's germline CDR1 is SNHLY and CDR2 FYNNEI. The CDR3 contains 13 residues. The V gene lost 6 bases and the J gene lost 6 bases, with 12 bases spanning the gap. CDR3 in amino acids: CASSPPGSNEQFF. The CDR3 DNA follows: TGTGCCAGCAGCCCTCCCGGGAGCAATGAGCAGTTCTTC.

The V and J genes are TRBV7-2 and TRBJ2-7, with a possible D match to TRBD2 (5 bases). V shed 8 bases and J shed 4 bases, with 12 bases lying between them. Germline V gene lookup returns CDR1 SGHTA and CDR2 FQGNSA. This CDR3 comprises 12 residues. DNA of the CDR3: TGTGCCAGCGGGAGCGGAAATTACGAGCAGTACTTC. The encoded protein is CASGSGNYEQYF. Supplemented by reference TRBV7-2 and TRBJ2-7, the full variable domain reads GAGVSQSPSNKVTEKGKDVELRCDPISGHTALYWYRQSLGQGLEFLIYFQGNSAPDKSGLPSDRFSAERTGGSVSTLTIQRTQQEDSAVYLCASGSGNYEQYFGPGTRLTVT.

This clone was observed once. This rearrangement joins TRBV5-5 to TRBJ2-1; D remains ambiguous. Per germline, CDR1 SGHKS and CDR2 YYEKEE (reference sequence). The CDR3 is made up of 14 amino acids. V lost 0 bases, J lost 4 bases, and 8 bases lay in between. The chain's CDR3 is CASSLDSRYNEQFF. The CDR3 DNA reads as TGTGCCAGCAGCTTGGACAGTCGGTACAATGAGCAGTTCTTC. Full variable domain (missing parts from reference TRBV5-5 and TRBJ2-1): DAGVTQSPTHLIKTRGQQVTLRCSPISGHKSVSWYQQVLGQGPQFIFQYYEKEERGRGNFPDRFSARQFPNYSSELNVNALLLGDSALYLCASSLDSRYNEQFFGPGTRLTVL.

The chain employs TRBV6-5 and TRBJ2-1; TRBD2 matches at 7 bases. The CDR3 has 13 residues. V dropped 2 bases and J dropped 12; count of bases not matched to a gene: 7. Germline values: CDR1 MNHEY, CDR2 SVGAGI. Written as DNA, the CDR3 is TGTGCCAGCAGTTACGTCACCGGGGGGAGGCAGTTCTTC. It codes for CASSYVTGGRQFF.

This chain joins TRBV28 and TRBJ1-2, with 7 nucleotides matching TRBD1. The CDR3 consists of 15 residues. Germline trimming cut 5 bases from V and 5 bases from J; bases unmatched to any gene: 11. Germline V CDR1 and CDR2: MDHEN, SYDVKM. In nucleotides, the CDR3 is TGTGCCAGCAGTCCCCCCGACAGGGAGGCGTATGGCTACACCTTC. Amino acid sequence: CASSPPDREAYGYTF.

This clone occurred once. The chain links TRBV5-4 to TRBJ1-4, with 9 nucleotides matching TRBD1. The CDR3 extends over 17 amino acids. V lost 0 bases to trimming and J lost 4 bases; unmatched junction nucleotides: 7. Germline assignment: CDR1 SGHNT and CDR2 YYREEE (reference sequence). The CDR3 here is CASSLGDRAFDNEKLFF. The CDR3 DNA reads as TGTGCCAGCAGCTTGGGGGACAGGGCCTTCGATAATGAAAAACTGTTTTTT.